This TCR beta chain originates from a study of a mutant IDH1 vaccine in newly diagnosed glioma. Study overall: Treated patients had a mean age of approximately 40 years and a sex split that was roughly 60% male and roughly 38% female. Earlier care involved radiotherapy, temozolomide, or both, and the majority received both. Whole-study results and caveats: Immune responses induced by the vaccine were seen in 80% to 95% of patients, spanning multiple MHC alleles.

Indicated time point: week 5, during vaccination. Doses consisted of 300 ug of mutant IDH1 20-mer peptide each, paired with topical imiquimod. The astrocytomas were IDH1-mutant, ATRX-negative, and WHO grade 3 or 4. The CDR3 has 12 residues. The germline V and J ends were trimmed by 4 bases and 8 bases, with 12 bases remaining between them. CDR1 and CDR2 from the germline V gene are SGDLS and YYNGEE. Turning to this clone: Antigen unknown.

Sequenced by immunoSEQ multiplex PCR; TCRdb stores in-frame clones only, minus some. The sample has about 38,000 clones, roughly 76% seen once. This TCR derives from a man between 50 and 59 years old with glioma. This specimen consisted of PBMCs, obtained from a glioma patient whose treatment included an IDH1 peptide vaccine. This chain connects TRBV9 to TRBJ1-2; unclear D gene. The CDR3 DNA is TGTGCCAGCAGCCCGGGGAGGTTAGGCTACACCTTC. It specifies CASSPGRLGYTF.